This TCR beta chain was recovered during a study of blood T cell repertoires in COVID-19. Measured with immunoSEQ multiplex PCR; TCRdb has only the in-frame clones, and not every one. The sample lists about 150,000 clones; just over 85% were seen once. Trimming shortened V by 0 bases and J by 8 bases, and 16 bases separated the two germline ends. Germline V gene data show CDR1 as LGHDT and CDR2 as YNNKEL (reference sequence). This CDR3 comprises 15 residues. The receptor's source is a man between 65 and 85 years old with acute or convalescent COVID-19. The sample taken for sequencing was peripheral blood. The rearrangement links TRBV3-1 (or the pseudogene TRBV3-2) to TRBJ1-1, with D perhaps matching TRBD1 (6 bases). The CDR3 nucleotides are TGTGCCAGCAGCCAAGATCAAGGGGGAATCCCCGAAGCTTTCTTT. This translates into CASSQDQGGIPEAFF.